The clone carrying this T cell receptor beta chain has ten or more counts. Sequencing involved patients with CD8+CD57+ cell expansion previously shown by flow cytometry. As a group, the patients uniformly had severe acquired aplastic anemia. The data are from a study of CD8+CD57+ T cells in acquired aplastic anemia. Between the trimmed V and J ends, which lost 7 bases and 7 bases, there was a span of 14 bases. The germline V gene encodes CDR1 MNHNY and CDR2 SVGAGI (reference sequence). The CDR3 length is 14 residues. Genomic DNA served as template for TCR beta VDJ and CDR3 profiling. TCRdb reanalysed the reads using MiXCR and keeps one entry per CDR3 protein. Of over 250,000 distinct CDR3 sequences detected, about 50% appear once; the ten largest clones hold around 1.2%.

Material for sequencing was sorted CD4+, CD8+, or CD8+CD57+ T cells (not recorded which) from PBMCs. This TCR was sampled from a human donor with aplastic anemia. The V and J genes are TRBV6-6 and TRBJ1-6; D uncertain. CDR3 bases: TGTGCCAGCATTTCGGGCTCTAAAAATTCACCCCTCCACTTT. Residues: CASISGSKNSPLHF.